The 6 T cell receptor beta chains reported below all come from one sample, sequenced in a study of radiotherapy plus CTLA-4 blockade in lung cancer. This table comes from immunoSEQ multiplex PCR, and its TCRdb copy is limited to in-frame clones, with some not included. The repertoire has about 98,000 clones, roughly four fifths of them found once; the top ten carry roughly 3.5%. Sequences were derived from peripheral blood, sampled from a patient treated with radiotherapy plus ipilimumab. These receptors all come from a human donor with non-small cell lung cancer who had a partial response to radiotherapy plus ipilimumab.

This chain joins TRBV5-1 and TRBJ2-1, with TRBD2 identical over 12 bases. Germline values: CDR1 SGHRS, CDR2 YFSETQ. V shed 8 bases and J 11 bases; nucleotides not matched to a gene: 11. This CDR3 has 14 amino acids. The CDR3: CASTTLAGGEKQFF. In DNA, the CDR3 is TGCGCCAGTACCACCCTAGCGGGAGGGGAAAAGCAGTTCTTC. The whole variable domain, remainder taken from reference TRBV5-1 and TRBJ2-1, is KAGVTQTPRYLIKTRGQQVTLSCSPISGHRSVSWYQQTPGQGLQFLFEYFSETQRNKGNFPGRFSGRQFSNSRSEMNVSTLELGDSALYLCASTTLAGGEKQFFGPGTRLTVL.

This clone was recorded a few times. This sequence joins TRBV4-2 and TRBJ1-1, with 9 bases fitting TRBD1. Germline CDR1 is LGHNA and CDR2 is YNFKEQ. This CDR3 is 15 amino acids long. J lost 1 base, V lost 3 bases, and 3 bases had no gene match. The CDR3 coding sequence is TGTGCCAGCAGCCACCCGGGACAGGGGAACACTGAAGCTTTCTTT. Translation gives CASSHPGQGNTEAFF.

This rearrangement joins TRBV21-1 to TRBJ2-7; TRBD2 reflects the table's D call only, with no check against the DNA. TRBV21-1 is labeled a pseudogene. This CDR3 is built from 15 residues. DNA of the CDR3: TGTGCCAGCACCCCCGGTTCAGGCGGGAGACACGAGCAGTACTTC. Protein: CASTPGSGGRHEQYF.

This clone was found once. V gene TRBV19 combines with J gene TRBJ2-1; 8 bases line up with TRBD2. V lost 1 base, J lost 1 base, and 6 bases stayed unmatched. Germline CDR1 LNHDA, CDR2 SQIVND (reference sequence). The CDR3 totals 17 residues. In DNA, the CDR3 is TGTGCCAGTAGTATAGGAGCGGGGGAGGGGTCCTACAATGAGCAGTTCTTC. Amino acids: CASSIGAGEGSYNEQFF.

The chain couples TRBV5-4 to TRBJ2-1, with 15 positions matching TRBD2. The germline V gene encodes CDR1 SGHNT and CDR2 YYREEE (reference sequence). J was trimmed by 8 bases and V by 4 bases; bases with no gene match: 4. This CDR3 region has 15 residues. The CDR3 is CASSPGLAGGDEQFF. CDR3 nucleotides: TGTGCCAGCAGCCCGGGACTAGCGGGGGGAGATGAGCAGTTCTTC.

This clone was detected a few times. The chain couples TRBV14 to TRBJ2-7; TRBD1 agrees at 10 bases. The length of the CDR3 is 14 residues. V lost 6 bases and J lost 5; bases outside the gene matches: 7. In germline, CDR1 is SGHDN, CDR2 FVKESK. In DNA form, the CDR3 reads TGTGCCAGCAGGGCCGGGACAGGGGCCCACGAGCAGTACTTC. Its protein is CASRAGTGAHEQYF.